The entry below gives a single T cell receptor beta chain sequence along with its context. This sample stems from a study of blood T cell repertoires in COVID-19. The method was immunoSEQ multiplex PCR; TCRdb's version includes in-frame clones alone and lacks a portion of them. The sample consists of roughly 63,000 clones, around 90% of them appearing once. V gave up 4 bases and J gave up 2 bases; unmatched junction bases: 5. CDR3 length equals 14 residues. The germline V gene has CDR1 SGHDT and CDR2 YYEEEE. The genes are TRBV5-6 and TRBJ1-2, with 7 nucleotides matching TRBD1. Sequencing was performed on peripheral blood. The receptor was isolated from a man in his 60s with acute or convalescent COVID-19. As DNA, the CDR3 is TGTGCCAGCAGCCCTAACAGGGGCAACTATGGCTACACCTTC. Translated, it gives CASSPNRGNYGYTF.